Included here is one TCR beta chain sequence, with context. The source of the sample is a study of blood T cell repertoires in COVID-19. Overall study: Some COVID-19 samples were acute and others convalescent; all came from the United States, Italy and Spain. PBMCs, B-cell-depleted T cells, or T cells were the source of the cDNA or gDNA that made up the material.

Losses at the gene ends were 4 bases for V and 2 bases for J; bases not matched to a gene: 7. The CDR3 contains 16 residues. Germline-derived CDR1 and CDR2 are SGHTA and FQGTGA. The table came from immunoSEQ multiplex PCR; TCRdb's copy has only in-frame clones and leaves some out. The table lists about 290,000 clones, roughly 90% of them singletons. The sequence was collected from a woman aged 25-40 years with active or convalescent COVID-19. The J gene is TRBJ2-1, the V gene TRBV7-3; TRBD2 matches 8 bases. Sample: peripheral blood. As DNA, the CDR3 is TGTGCCAGCAGCTCCCATAGCGGGGCAACCTACAATGAGCAGTTCTTC. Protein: CASSSHSGATYNEQFF.